Listed below are T cell receptor beta chains from one sample, sequenced in a study of cytotoxic CD8 clonotypes in ibrutinib-treated CLL. Produced via immunoSEQ multiplex PCR; TCRdb's table is partial and in-frame only. The table lists roughly 250,000 clones, under 75% of them singletons. Here the sequenced sample was PBMCs, taken after 24 months of ibrutinib treatment. The source of these receptors is a human donor with chronic lymphocytic leukemia. The conserved cysteine and the conserved F or W are not part of the CDR3 here. Fields, in order: V gene, J gene, CDR3 protein.

TRBV5-1	TRBJ2-1	ASSLIDSYNEQF
TRBV5-1	TRBJ2-2	ASSLDRWRSTGELF
TRBV7-8	TRBJ1-1	ASSPATGATNTEAF
TRBV5-1	TRBJ2-3	ATSSPGEADTQY
TRBV13	TRBJ2-7	ASSPPPGGSVTYEQY
TRBV13	TRBJ2-7	ASSSPPLYEQY
TRBV6-5	TRBJ1-1	ASSPGPTEAF
TRBV6-5	TRBJ1-5	ASSYFQGPQH
TRBV10-3	TRBJ2-7	AISGGQGDRYEQY
TRBV28	TRBJ2-7	ASRSLDRGGEEQY
TRBV12-5	TRBJ1-2	ASGRLPGDGYT
TRBV4-1	TRBJ2-7	ASSQDRDRVTYEQY
TRBV5-1	TRBJ2-1	ASSLGLINEQF
TRBV6-1	TRBJ2-3	ASNLRGNTDTQY
TRBV2	TRBJ1-4	ASSLDSYLEKLF
TRBV7-6	TRBJ2-1	ASSLAGLSNEQF
TRBV29-1	TRBJ2-5	SVGDRPETQY
TRBV5-1	TRBJ1-5	ASSLGGGNQPQH
TRBV6-1	TRBJ2-7	ASTARGSSYEQY
TRBV28	TRBJ2-7	ASNKGQGAAEQY
TRBV27	TRBJ1-1	ASRTSTVNTEAF
TRBV9	TRBJ2-6	ASSVNSGANVLT
TRBV28	TRBJ2-7	ASSSEVLGSSYEQY
TRBV29-1	TRBJ1-3	SGSLHSGNTIY
TRBV6-5	TRBJ2-7	ASSYLPPGFGEQY
TRBV19	TRBJ2-5	ASTDRGVGETQY
TRBV6-6	TRBJ2-1	ASISSSYNEQF
TRBV28	TRBJ1-1	ASSSPGRHGTEAF